The 23 T cell receptor beta chains below come from one sample, sequenced in a study of cytomegalovirus exposure and HLA in healthy donors. The PCR employed 60 Vbeta primers together with 13 Jbeta primers. Sequencing used immunoSEQ multiplex PCR; TCRdb keeps in-frame clones, though not all of them. The sample consists of roughly 160,000 clones, about 83% of them appearing once. Material: PBMCs. These receptors were taken from a woman aged 25 to 45 in good health and CMV-seronegative.

CDR3 region: CASSLRYNEQFF. The CDR3 DNA is TGCGCCAGCAGCCTGCGCTACAATGAGCAGTTCTTC. V is TRBV4-3 and J is TRBJ2-1; no definite D call. Trimming left V 4 bases short and J 3 bases short, with 4 bases between. Germline CDR1 LGHNA, CDR2 YSLEER. CDR3 length equals 12 residues.

The rearrangement uses TRBV11-2 and TRBJ2-3, with 10 positions matching TRBD2. Germline-derived CDR1 and CDR2 are SGHAT and FQNNGV. The length of the CDR3 is 16 residues. The V and J ends lost 1 base and 4 bases, in that order; junction bases with no gene match: 5. The CDR3 here is CASSLGLAGGADTQYF. DNA for the CDR3: TGTGCCAGCAGCTTAGGGTTAGCGGGGGGAGCAGATACGCAGTATTTT.

The V gene is TRBV2, the J gene TRBJ2-3, with TRBD1 matching over 7 bases. With 8 bases clipped from V and 0 bases from J, the junction kept 8 bases outside the gene matches. The CDR3 contains 15 residues. CDR1 and CDR2 from the germline V gene are SNHLY and FYNNEI. The CDR3 sequence is CASRTGTASTDTQYF. In DNA, the CDR3 is TGTGCCAGCCGAACCGGGACAGCTAGCACAGATACGCAGTATTTT.

V gene TRBV5-1 combines with J gene TRBJ2-7, with 7 positions matching TRBD2. With V trimmed by 7 bases and J by 6 bases, 7 bases remained unmatched. The CDR3 consists of 12 residues. Germline CDR1 and CDR2: SGHRS and YFSETQ. CDR3 sequence: CASASRGTEQYF. As DNA, the CDR3 is TGCGCCAGCGCTTCGCGGGGGACCGAGCAGTACTTC. The complete variable domain, with remaining parts taken from reference TRBV5-1 and TRBJ2-7, reads KAGVTQTPRYLIKTRGQQVTLSCSPISGHRSVSWYQQTPGQGLQFLFEYFSETQRNKGNFPGRFSGRQFSNSRSEMNVSTLELGDSALYLCASASRGTEQYFGPGTRLTVT.

This clone was found once. The chain employs TRBV28 and TRBJ2-7; D perhaps matches TRBD2 (5 bases). Germline loops: CDR1 MDHEN, CDR2 SYDVKM. Between the trimmed V and J ends, which lost 1 base and 2 bases, there was a span of 15 bases. CDR3 length: 16 amino acids. The CDR3 loop reads CASSLSGGGPTYEQYF. The CDR3 bases are TGTGCCAGCAGTTTATCGGGCGGCGGGCCTACCTACGAGCAGTACTTC.

Only a few counts were recorded for this clone. The chain employs TRBV6-1 and TRBJ2-7; D may be TRBD1 (6 bases). The V end was cut by 1 base, the J end by 6 bases, with 10 bases between. CDR3 length: 13 amino acids. Germline CDR1 is MNHNS and CDR2 is SASEGT. As DNA, the CDR3 is TGTGCCAGCAGTGAAGTGGGGGCGCGCGAGCAGTACTTC. It specifies CASSEVGAREQYF.

The chain uses TRBV10-3 and TRBJ1-1, with TRBD1 as a possible D gene (6 bases). Trimming removed 3 bases at V and 5 bases at J, with 10 bases between. Looked up from germline, CDR1 is ENHRY and CDR2 is SYGVKD. This CDR3 has 13 amino acids. This CDR3 reads CAISDQGRTEAFF. As DNA, the CDR3 is TGTGCCATCAGTGACCAGGGGCGGACTGAAGCTTTCTTT.

The chain carries TRBV9 and TRBJ1-2; D not resolved. The CDR3 is 13 amino acids. V was shortened by 4 bases and J by 7 bases, with 14 bases between the two germline ends. Germline CDR1 SGDLS, CDR2 YYNGEE. DNA of the CDR3: TGTGCCAGCAGCCCGACCCAGAGGTCTGGCTACACCTTC. Residues: CASSPTQRSGYTF.

This clone has only a few counts. The V call is TRBV6-5, the J call TRBJ2-7; 8 nucleotides match TRBD1. CDR3 size: 14 residues. Germline CDR1 is MNHEY and CDR2 is SVGAGI. J was trimmed by 6 bases and V by 0 bases; bases with no gene match: 4. The CDR3, as DNA: TGTGCCAGCAGTTACTCTCAGGGGGCATCCGAGCAGTACTTC. Translated: CASSYSQGASEQYF.

This chain uses TRBV7-8 with TRBJ2-5, with 9 bases that match TRBD2. The end of the DNA is better explained by TRBJ2-7, so the J call may be wrong. Germline loops: CDR1 SGHVS, CDR2 FQNEAQ. This CDR3 is built from 13 residues. As DNA, the CDR3 is TGTGCCAGCATGGGAGGGACTAGCAGCGAGCAGTACTTC. Translation gives CASMGGTSSEQYF.

The chain has TRBV9 and TRBJ2-1; 11 bases align to TRBD1. With V trimmed by 3 bases and J by 2 bases, 10 bases remained unmatched. The germline CDR1 and CDR2 sequences are SGDLS and YYNGEE. The CDR3 totals 18 residues. The CDR3 nucleotides are TGTGCCAGCAGCGACCGGGACAGGGGGTCTGGGACCTACAATGAGCAGTTCTTC. The encoded protein is CASSDRDRGSGTYNEQFF.

V and J are TRBV9 and TRBJ2-3; 9 bases line up with TRBD2. The CDR3 contains 17 residues. The germline CDR1 and CDR2 sequences are SGDLS and YYNGEE. Trimming took 4 bases from V and 1 from J; bases not matched to a gene: 10. CDR3 sequence: CASSSLTSGSRTDTQYF. The CDR3 coding sequence is TGTGCCAGCAGCTCCTTGACTAGCGGTTCTCGCACAGATACGCAGTATTTT.

This clone was counted once. This chain links TRBV7-3 with TRBJ2-5, with a tentative D call TRBD2 (5 bases). V was clipped by 1 base and J by 1 base, with 19 bases between them. Germline CDR1 reads SGHTA; CDR2 reads FQGTGA. The CDR3 contains 18 residues. CDR3 residues: CASSLNGNLRGAQETQYF. CDR3 sequence (DNA): TGTGCCAGCAGCTTAAACGGGAACCTTCGGGGAGCCCAAGAGACCCAGTACTTC. The full variable domain, in which reference TRBV7-3 and TRBJ2-5 provide the parts outside the CDR3, is GAGVSQTPSNKVTEKGKYVELRCDPISGHTALYWYRQSLGQGPEFLIYFQGTGAADDSGLPNDRFFAVRPEGSVSTLKIQRTERGDSAVYLCASSLNGNLRGAQETQYFGPGTRLLVL.

This chain uses TRBV9 with TRBJ2-4, with 8 bases fitting TRBD2. The germline CDR1 and CDR2 sequences are SGDLS and YYNGEE. This CDR3 has 16 residues. After removal of 4 bases from V and 3 bases from J, the junction contained 9 bases not matched to a gene. The CDR3 loop is CASSTRSGNGKNIQYF. For the CDR3, the DNA is TGTGCCAGCAGCACCCGTAGCGGGAATGGCAAAAACATTCAGTACTTC. Drawing the rest from reference TRBV9 and TRBJ2-4, the complete variable domain is DSGVTQTPKHLITATGQRVTLRCSPRSGDLSVYWYQQSLDQGLQFLIQYYNGEERAKGNILERFSAQQFPDLHSELNLSSLELGDSALYFCASSTRSGNGKNIQYFGAGTRLSVL.

The chain has TRBV25-1 and TRBJ2-7, with TRBD2 identical over 9 bases. V gave up 3 bases and J gave up 4 bases; unmatched junction bases: 1. Germline-derived CDR1 and CDR2 are MGHDK and SYGVNS. There are 13 residues in the CDR3. CDR3 amino acids: CASSEGLAYEQYF. For the CDR3, the DNA is TGTGCCAGCAGTGAGGGACTAGCTTACGAGCAGTACTTC.

The chain is built from TRBV5-1 and TRBJ2-5; D is perhaps TRBD2 (6 bases). Germline CDR1 and CDR2: SGHRS and YFSETQ. The CDR3 extends over 15 amino acids. Trimming pared 0 bases from V and 2 bases from J, leaving 11 bases between. CDR3 coding DNA: TGCGCCAGCAGCTTGGGGGGACTGCCTCAAGAGACCCAGTACTTC. Amino acids: CASSLGGLPQETQYF.

This CDR3 reads CANGRGENYEQYF. In DNA, the CDR3 is TGTGCCAACGGCAGGGGGGAAAACTACGAGCAGTACTTC. The rearrangement links TRBV25-1 to TRBJ2-7; tentative D call: TRBD1 (7 bases). Per germline, CDR1 MGHDK and CDR2 SYGVNS. The CDR3 loop spans 13 amino acids. Trimming stripped 10 bases from V and 3 bases from J, with 16 bases between.

V is TRBV27 and J is TRBJ2-3, with 9 bases matching TRBD2. The germline V gene has CDR1 MNHEY and CDR2 SMNVEV (reference sequence). CDR3 length equals 13 residues. Trimming cost V 6 bases and J 4 bases; bases outside gene matches: 2. The CDR3 is CASRGLAADTQYF. DNA for the CDR3: TGTGCCAGCAGGGGACTAGCCGCAGATACGCAGTATTTT.

This clone was observed a single time. The chain joins TRBV6-1 to TRBJ2-7; 7 bases align to TRBD1. The CDR3 is 16 amino acids. CDR1 and CDR2 from the germline V gene are MNHNS and SASEGT. Losses at the gene ends were 3 bases for V and 0 bases for J; bases not matched to a gene: 8. CDR3 nucleotides: TGTGCCAGCAGTGAGGCTACAGGGGTACCCTCCTACGAGCAGTACTTC. Protein sequence: CASSEATGVPSYEQYF.

This clone was observed once. The rearrangement joins TRBV19 to TRBJ2-5; TRBD2 matches 8 bases. Germline lookup yields CDR1 LNHDA and CDR2 SQIVND (reference sequence). This CDR3 has 13 residues. Germline trimming cut 5 bases from V and 10 bases from J; bases unmatched to any gene: 9. The chain's CDR3 is CASSRDGGAGQYF. CDR3 in DNA: TGTGCCAGTAGTCGCGACGGGGGGGCGGGCCAGTACTTC.

This chain links TRBV7-6 with TRBJ1-1; 8 positions match TRBD1. CDR3 size: 15 residues. V was pared by 5 bases and J by 1 base, with 6 bases of the junction left unmatched. Germline V gene lookup returns CDR1 SGHVS and CDR2 FNYEAQ. The CDR3 DNA is TGTGCCAGCAGCGATACAGGGGGTGCGAACACTGAAGCTTTCTTT. Translating it yields CASSDTGGANTEAFF.

The chain joins TRBV29-1 to TRBJ2-6, with D possibly being TRBD2 (5 bases). Germline assignment: CDR1 SQVTM and CDR2 ANQGSEA. Trimming took 3 bases from V and 1 from J, leaving 16 bases between them. The CDR3 loop spans 17 amino acids. In DNA, the CDR3 is TGCAGCGTTGATAATCTGGGCCGAGGGTCTGGGGCCAACGTCCTGACTTTC. It encodes CSVDNLGRGSGANVLTF.

The chain uses TRBV7-9 and TRBJ2-1; possibly TRBD2 for D (6 bases). Trimming removed 5 bases from V and 2 bases from J, with 22 bases in between. In germline, CDR1 is SEHNR, CDR2 FQNEAQ (reference sequence). This CDR3 is 18 amino acids long. For the CDR3, the DNA is TGTGCCAGCAGCCCTTCACCGGGGACTCCGCGGGCCTACAATGAGCAGTTCTTC. It codes for CASSPSPGTPRAYNEQFF.